This entry lists 28 T cell receptor beta chains sequenced from one sample in a study of radiation and T cells in renal cell carcinoma. Sequencing was performed with immunoSEQ multiplex PCR; in TCRdb, only in-frame clones are kept and a portion is missing. The sample carries roughly 13,000 clones, about 71% recorded once. Treatment reported: treatment-naive control, cytoreductive nephrectomy. The sequences come from tumor tissue, collected from a patient whose treatment was nephrectomy without radiotherapy. Receptors were obtained from a woman aged 80 or over with renal cell carcinoma.

The chain employs TRBV5-4 and TRBJ1-1; maybe TRBD1 (5 bases). Germline assignment: CDR1 SGHNT and CDR2 YYREEE (reference sequence). The CDR3 is made up of 16 amino acids. V lost 0 bases and J 0 bases, leaving 12 bases between the germline ends. In DNA form, the CDR3 reads TGTGCCAGCAGCTTGGGACAGCCGGGGTTGAACACTGAAGCTTTCTTT. Its protein is CASSLGQPGLNTEAFF.

This chain links TRBV7-2 with TRBJ1-1; D is uncertain. Looked up from germline, CDR1 is SGHTA and CDR2 is FQGNSA. The CDR3 consists of 15 residues. The V gene lost 3 bases and the J gene lost 2 bases, with 13 bases spanning the gap. The CDR3 is CASSFPGRYNTEAFF. As DNA, the CDR3 is TGTGCCAGCAGCTTTCCCGGTCGGTATAACACTGAAGCTTTCTTT.

The chain links TRBV19 to TRBJ1-5; a weak D match, TRBD1 (5 bases). The length of the CDR3 is 14 residues. V was shortened by 6 bases and J by 1 base, with 10 bases between the two germline ends. Germline V CDR1 and CDR2: LNHDA, SQIVND (reference sequence). The CDR3 DNA sequence: TGTGCCAGTAGAGACAGACGGAGCAATCAGCCCCAGCATTTT. Protein product: CASRDRRSNQPQHF. The whole variable domain, remainder taken from reference TRBV19 and TRBJ1-5, is DGGITQSPKYLFRKEGQNVTLSCEQNLNHDAMYWYRQDPGQGLRLIYYSQIVNDFQKGDIAEGYSVSREKKESFPLTVTSAQKNPTAFYLCASRDRRSNQPQHFGDGTRLSIL.

This clone has only a few counts. The chain is built from TRBV2 and TRBJ1-1; D may be TRBD1 (5 bases). The V and J ends lost 4 bases and 5 bases respectively, with 8 bases between them. Per the germline V gene, CDR1 is SNHLY and CDR2 is FYNNEI. The CDR3 contains 12 residues. As DNA, the CDR3 is TGTGCCAGCAGTGCTTGGGGGACTGAAGCTTTCTTT. Protein: CASSAWGTEAFF.

V is TRBV9 and J is TRBJ2-6, with no clear D. The CDR3 is 22 amino acids. V lost 5 bases, J lost 0 bases, and 30 bases lay in between. Per the germline V gene, CDR1 is SGDLS and CDR2 is YYNGEE. The CDR3 sequence is CASSEAKGSYGSRSSGANVLTF. In nucleotides, the CDR3 is TGTGCCAGCAGTGAGGCCAAGGGATCGTACGGGTCCCGGAGCTCTGGGGCCAACGTCCTGACTTTC.

The chain couples TRBV6-6 to TRBJ2-5, with D maybe TRBD1 (6 bases). The V end was cut by 2 bases, the J end by 4 bases, with 11 bases between. This CDR3 is 14 amino acids long. Looked up from germline, CDR1 is MNHNY and CDR2 is SVGAGI (reference sequence). The CDR3 coding sequence is TGTGCCAGCAGTTACCCACAGGGTGGAGAGACCCAGTACTTC. Translating gives CASSYPQGGETQYF.

The CDR3 DNA reads as TGTGCCAGCTCACCACTGGCCAGCGGGGGACGTAGCACAGATACGCAGTATTTT. Translation: CASSPLASGGRSTDTQYF. The chain uses TRBV18 and TRBJ2-3; the match to TRBD2 covers 8 bases. V lost 1 base and J lost 0; bases outside the gene matches: 9. The V gene's germline CDR1 is KGHSH and CDR2 LQKENI. There are 18 residues in the CDR3. The whole variable domain, filled in from reference TRBV18 and TRBJ2-3, reads NAGVMQNPRHLVRRRGQEARLRCSPMKGHSHVYWYRQLPEEGLKFMVYLQKENIIDESGMPKERFSAEFPKEGPSILRIQQVVRGDSAAYFCASSPLASGGRSTDTQYFGPGTRLTVL.

CDR3 region: CASSSPALETQYF. The DNA for the CDR3 is TGTGCCAGCAGTTCCCCAGCCTTGGAGACCCAGTACTTC. J is TRBJ2-5 and V is TRBV28, with D uncertain. The germline CDR1 and CDR2 sequences are MDHEN and SYDVKM. Trimming pared 4 bases from V and 5 bases from J, leaving 11 bases between. CDR3 size: 13 residues.

The table lists this clone with a few counts. The chain recombines TRBV27 with TRBJ1-1; D possibly corresponds to TRBD1 (5 bases). Trimming pared 10 bases from V and 6 bases from J, leaving 12 bases between. Germline lookup yields CDR1 MNHEY and CDR2 SMNVEV (reference sequence). CDR3 length: 11 residues. This CDR3 reads CATRDGSEAFF. The CDR3 DNA reads TGTGCCACCCGGGACGGTTCTGAAGCTTTCTTT.

Relative to its sample, this clone is medium-sized. This chain uses TRBV27 with TRBJ1-1; D is ambiguous. CDR1 MNHEY and CDR2 SMNVEV come from the germline V gene (reference sequence). The CDR3 sequence is 13 residues long. With 6 bases removed from V and 0 bases from J, the gap between germline ends came to 8 bases. The CDR3 loop reads CASRNDLNTEAFF. The CDR3, as DNA: TGTGCCAGCAGGAATGACCTGAACACTGAAGCTTTCTTT.

The genes are TRBV19 and TRBJ1-5; D is unresolved. Trimming took 3 bases from V and 5 from J, leaving 11 bases between them. Germline V gene data show CDR1 as LNHDA and CDR2 as SQIVND (reference sequence). The CDR3 contains 14 residues. The CDR3 nucleotides are TGTGCCAGTAGTATTTGGCAGGAAGATCAGCCCCAGCATTTT. It yields the protein CASSIWQEDQPQHF.

CDR3 in amino acids: CASSDWTGTNTEAFF. DNA of the CDR3: TGCGCCAGCAGTGACTGGACAGGGACGAACACTGAAGCTTTCTTT. V usage is TRBV10-2 and J usage is TRBJ1-1; 8 bases match TRBD1. CDR1 and CDR2 (germline): WSHSY, SAAADI. This CDR3 has 15 residues. Trimming cost V 3 bases and J 1 base; bases outside gene matches: 4.

The V gene is TRBV7-2, the J gene TRBJ2-2, with D perhaps assigned TRBD1 or TRBD2 (6 bases each). Germline V gene data show CDR1 as SGHTA and CDR2 as FQGNSA. V dropped 5 bases and J dropped 6 bases, with 13 bases sitting between them. The CDR3 contains 14 residues. The CDR3 is CASSRGLGAGELFF. The CDR3, as DNA: TGTGCCAGCAGCCGGGGGCTCGGCGCCGGGGAGCTGTTTTTT.

This chain uses TRBV7-3 with TRBJ1-1; D is unresolved. CDR3 length: 12 amino acids. V was trimmed by 5 bases and J by 12 bases, leaving 16 bases between them. CDR1 is SGHTA and CDR2 is FQGTGA in the germline V gene. The DNA for the CDR3 is TGTGCCAGCAGCCCGTATCTAGGGTTAACTTTCTTT. Translation gives CASSPYLGLTFF.

J is TRBJ1-2 and V is TRBV10-2, with D possibly matching TRBD1 (6 bases). CDR1 is WSHSY and CDR2 is SAAADI in the germline V gene. Trimming left V 1 base short and J 3 bases short, with 9 bases between. The CDR3 runs 14 residues. CDR3 protein: CASSEFGGDYGYTF. The CDR3 DNA is TGCGCCAGCAGTGAGTTCGGGGGCGACTATGGCTACACCTTC.

The V gene is TRBV7-8, the J gene TRBJ2-7; TRBD2 matches at 9 bases. J gave up 5 bases and V 4 bases, and 6 bases lay outside the gene matches. CDR3 length equals 14 residues. Germline V gene data show CDR1 as SGHVS and CDR2 as FQNEAQ. In nucleotides, the CDR3 is TGTGCCAGCAGCTCGGGACTAGCAGTCCACGAGCAGTACTTC. As protein: CASSSGLAVHEQYF. The variable domain in full, completed from reference TRBV7-8 and TRBJ2-7, reads GAGVSQSPRYKVAKRGQDVALRCDPISGHVSLFWYQQALGQGPEFLTYFQNEAQLDKSGLPSDRFFAERPEGSVSTLKIQRTQQEDSAVYLCASSSGLAVHEQYFGPGTRLTVT.

This chain uses TRBV25-1 with TRBJ1-2; maybe TRBD1 (5 bases). The V and J ends lost 4 bases and 6 bases respectively, with 12 bases between them. The germline V gene encodes CDR1 MGHDK and CDR2 SYGVNS. CDR3 length equals 13 residues. CDR3 in amino acids: CASSGGIWHGYTF. CDR3 nucleotides: TGTGCCAGCAGTGGGGGGATTTGGCATGGCTACACCTTC.

The genes are TRBV5-1 and TRBJ2-3, with a possible D match to TRBD2 (5 bases). Between the trimmed V and J ends, which lost 0 bases and 3 bases, there was a span of 11 bases. The CDR3 length is 15 residues. Germline CDR1 SGHRS, CDR2 YFSETQ. The DNA of the CDR3 is TGCGCCAGCAGCTTGGCGGGGTCGAGAACAGATACGCAGTATTTT. Its translation: CASSLAGSRTDTQYF.

The chain couples TRBV18 to TRBJ2-2, with unresolved D. The CDR3 runs 14 residues. V dropped 3 bases and J dropped 8 bases, with 13 bases sitting between them. Germline lookup yields CDR1 KGHSH and CDR2 LQKENI. This chain's CDR3 is CASSPVRVGGELFF. The CDR3 bases are TGTGCCAGCTCACCGGTCCGGGTTGGAGGGGAGCTGTTTTTT.

This clone has only a few counts. V gene TRBV28 combines with J gene TRBJ2-2; TRBD2 agrees at 11 bases. V shed 7 bases and J 9 bases; nucleotides not matched to a gene: 4. The CDR3 has 13 amino acids. Per the germline V gene, CDR1 is MDHEN and CDR2 is SYDVKM. The CDR3 nucleotides are TGTGCCAGCAATCTAGCGGGGGGCCGGGAGCTGTTTTTT. This translates into CASNLAGGRELFF.

This sequence joins TRBV6-6 and TRBJ1-1; D gene ambiguous. This CDR3 comprises 14 residues. Looked up from germline, CDR1 is MNHNY and CDR2 is SVGAGI (reference sequence). Trimming stripped 6 bases from V and 4 bases from J, with 15 bases between. The CDR3: CASSPGVFGTEAFF. CDR3 in DNA: TGTGCCAGCAGCCCTGGGGTTTTCGGCACTGAAGCTTTCTTT.

This clone was recorded a few times. The chain uses TRBV9 and TRBJ1-2; 10 nucleotides agree with TRBD1. V lost 3 bases to trimming and J lost 8 bases; unmatched junction nucleotides: 7. Germline V gene lookup returns CDR1 SGDLS and CDR2 YYNGEE. CDR3 length equals 14 residues. This CDR3 is CASSATGTGVGYTF. For the CDR3, the DNA is TGTGCCAGCAGCGCAACCGGGACAGGGGTCGGCTACACCTTC.

The chain combines TRBV5-1 with TRBJ2-5, with D possibly matching TRBD1 (6 bases). The J call is doubtful: the DNA matches TRBJ2-7 better. The CDR3 has 15 residues. Germline CDR1 and CDR2: SGHRS and YFSETQ. The CDR3 loop reads CASSLIQGDSYEQYF. The CDR3 DNA is TGCGCCAGCAGCTTAATACAGGGCGATTCCTACGAGCAGTACTTC.

This clone rates as medium-sized. This sequence joins TRBV7-9 and TRBJ2-1; D unclear. With 1 base removed from V and 6 bases from J, the gap between germline ends came to 7 bases. CDR1 and CDR2 from the germline V gene are SEHNR and FQNEAQ (reference sequence). CDR3 size: 13 residues. The CDR3: CASSLGEGNEQFF. CDR3 DNA: TGTGCCAGCAGCTTAGGGGAAGGCAATGAGCAGTTCTTC.

The rearrangement joins TRBV4-3 to TRBJ1-1, with TRBD1 matching 8 bases. With V trimmed by 4 bases and J by 1 base, 2 bases remained unmatched. From germline, CDR1 is LGHNA and CDR2 YSLEER. This CDR3 is built from 14 residues. CDR3 sequence (DNA): TGCGCCAGCAGCCCCGGACAGGGGAACACTGAAGCTTTCTTT. It translates to CASSPGQGNTEAFF.

This clone is medium-sized in the sample. Here the CDR3 DNA reads TGTGCCAGCAGTTTATCGCAGGGTAACTATGGCTACACCTTC. Translation: CASSLSQGNYGYTF. This rearrangement joins TRBV27 to TRBJ1-2, with D possibly being TRBD1 (5 bases). The CDR3 is 14 residues long. V lost 0 bases and J 1 base, leaving 6 bases between the germline ends. Germline V gene lookup returns CDR1 MNHEY and CDR2 SMNVEV (reference sequence).

There are a few counts of this clone. The chain links TRBV10-3 to TRBJ1-1; D remains unclear. The CDR3 has 14 amino acids. The germline gives CDR1 ENHRY, CDR2 SYGVKD. The V end was cut by 3 bases, the J end by 1 base, with 9 bases between. CDR3 nucleotides: TGTGCCATCAGTGAAGTGCCAGGGAACACTGAAGCTTTCTTT. Translating it yields CAISEVPGNTEAFF.

This clone is a singleton in its sample. This chain links TRBV27 with TRBJ1-2; no clear D. V was shortened by 8 bases and J by 4 bases, with 23 bases between the two germline ends. The germline V gene has CDR1 MNHEY and CDR2 SMNVEV (reference sequence). The CDR3 contains 16 residues. Here the CDR3 reads CASGQRGLGAVYGYTF. The CDR3 nucleotides are TGTGCCAGCGGCCAGCGGGGTCTGGGAGCAGTCTATGGCTACACCTTC.